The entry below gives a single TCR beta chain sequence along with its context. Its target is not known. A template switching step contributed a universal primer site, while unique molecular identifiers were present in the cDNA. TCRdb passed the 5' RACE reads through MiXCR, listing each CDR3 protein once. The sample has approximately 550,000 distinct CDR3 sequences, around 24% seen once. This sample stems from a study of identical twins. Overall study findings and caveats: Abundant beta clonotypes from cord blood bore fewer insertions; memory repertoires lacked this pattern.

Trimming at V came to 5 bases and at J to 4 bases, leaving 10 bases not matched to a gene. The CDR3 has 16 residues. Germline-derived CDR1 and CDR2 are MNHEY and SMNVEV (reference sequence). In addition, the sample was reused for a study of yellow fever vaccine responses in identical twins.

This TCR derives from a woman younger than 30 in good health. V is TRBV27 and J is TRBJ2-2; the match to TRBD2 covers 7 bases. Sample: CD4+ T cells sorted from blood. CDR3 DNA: TGTGCCAGCAGTCGCTCTAGCGGAGGGAGCACCGGGGAGCTGTTTTTT. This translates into CASSRSSGGSTGELFF.